There are a few counts of the clone carrying this TCR beta chain. Its specificity is unknown. The investigators reverse transcribed all of the isolated RNA, so they sequenced expressed TCRB transcripts. Only in-frame clones appear in the TCRdb table, and some are missing; sequencing was by immunoSEQ multiplex PCR. The profile covers around 300,000 clones, with 14% to 15% appearing a single time and less than 0.02% taken by the ten largest. Per germline, CDR1 KGHSH and CDR2 LQKENI. V lost 3 bases, J lost 0 bases, and 9 bases stayed unmatched. The CDR3 length is 18 residues. This record comes from a study of beta chain features in type 1 diabetes. Broader study findings: There was a moderate but significant shortening of TCRB CDR3s in all four CD4+ subsets of Type 1 diabetes patients.

A heparinised blood draw that averaged around 110 mL was obtained once from each donor. The chain employs TRBV18 and TRBJ2-3, with 10 bases identical to TRBD2. The TCR comes from a man aged 18-30 years with type 1 diabetes. Sequenced material: naive CD4+ T cells from blood. In DNA, the CDR3 is TGTGCCAGCTCACCCTCTGAGGAACTAGCGGGAAGCACAGATACGCAGTATTTT. It yields the protein CASSPSEELAGSTDTQYF.